These 10 T cell receptor beta chains share one sample of origin, sequenced in a study of control samples from healthy donors and cancer patients (dated by TCRdb to the early 2020s). The library was made by the immunoSEQ multiplex PCR assay. The table was pulled from immuneACCESS by TCRdb, which kept in-frame rearrangements only. Such tables lose some clones; where checked, under half of the loss comes from unresolved V genes, and the rest has no known cause. This sample holds about 160,000 clones; around 94% were observed only once. Jointly, the top ten make up approximately 14% of the sample. Sequenced material: PBMCs. These receptors all come from a man in his fifties or sixties with colorectal cancer.

The chain combines TRBV30 with TRBJ1-2; TRBD1 might be the D (6 bases). Trimming left V 3 bases short and J 2 bases short, with 16 bases between. The CDR3 is 15 residues long. The germline gives CDR1 GTSNPN, CDR2 SVGIG (reference sequence). The CDR3 region has the DNA TGTGCCTGGAGCGGTTGGACAGAGTACAACTATGGCTACACCTTC. The encoded protein is CAWSGWTEYNYGYTF.

J is TRBJ2-1 and V is TRBV24-1; tentatively, D is TRBD1 (6 bases). The ends were cut back, 3 bases at V and 4 bases at J, with 12 bases in the middle. The CDR3 consists of 15 residues. Germline CDR1 is KGHDR and CDR2 is SFDVKD. CDR3 coding DNA: TGTGCCACCAGTGATCCCGCCACAGGGTACAATGAGCAGTTCTTC. Its translation: CATSDPATGYNEQFF.

The chain links TRBV7-2 to TRBJ1-4; 12 bases map to TRBD1. The V gene's germline CDR1 is SGHTA and CDR2 FQGNSA. The junction had 5 bases not matched to a gene; V was cut back by 0 bases and J by 3 bases. This CDR3 region has 18 residues. As DNA, the CDR3 is TGTGCCAGCAGCTTAGCCGGGACAGGGGGCCGGCCTAATGAAAAACTGTTTTTT. Its translation is CASSLAGTGGRPNEKLFF.

The rearrangement links TRBV4-1 to TRBJ2-7; the match to TRBD2 covers 12 bases. The CDR3 runs to 16 residues. The germline CDR1 and CDR2 sequences are MGHRA and YSYEKL. Trimming removed 1 base from V and 4 bases from J; junction bases left unmatched: 5. This chain's CDR3 is CASSQVDTSGGYEQYF. In DNA form, the CDR3 reads TGCGCCAGCAGCCAAGTGGACACTAGCGGGGGGTACGAGCAGTACTTC.

The V gene is TRBV6-2 or TRBV6-3, the J gene TRBJ1-2, with TRBD1 matching 7 bases. The V and J ends lost 4 bases and 3 bases, in that order; junction bases with no gene match: 11. Germline lookup yields CDR1 MNHEY and CDR2 SVGEGT. The CDR3 is 16 residues long. The CDR3 loop reads CASSSRQGGRDYGYTF. DNA for the CDR3: TGTGCCAGCAGTTCACGACAGGGAGGAAGGGACTATGGCTACACCTTC.

The J gene is TRBJ1-1, the V gene TRBV7-9; no clear D. CDR1 and CDR2 from the germline V gene are SEHNR and FQNEAQ (reference sequence). Trimming shortened V by 5 bases and J by 1 base, and 14 bases separated the two germline ends. This CDR3 has 15 amino acids. This CDR3 is CASSPVRGRNTEAFF. CDR3 nucleotides: TGTGCCAGCAGCCCTGTCCGGGGAAGGAACACTGAAGCTTTCTTT.

The chain links TRBV5-1 to TRBJ2-3; 12 bases align to TRBD2. V was clipped by 4 bases and J by 1 base; unmatched bases: 4. CDR1 is SGHRS and CDR2 is YFSETQ in the germline V gene. The CDR3 consists of 16 residues. DNA for the CDR3: TGCGCCAGCAGCCGGACTAGCGGGGAGGGCACAGATACGCAGTATTTT. This sequence encodes CASSRTSGEGTDTQYF.

On this clone itself: The junction shows a germline mismatch at one end, possibly a read error. The chain carries TRBV3-1 (or the pseudogene TRBV3-2) and TRBJ1-3; D call uncertain. This CDR3 region has 16 residues. Germline CDR1 LGHDT, CDR2 YNNKEL (reference sequence). The CDR3 region is CVSNPRPGINGNTIYF. The CDR3 coding sequence is TGTGTCAGCAACCCTCGGCCCGGGATCAACGGAAACACCATATATTTT.

As DNA, the CDR3 is TGTGCCAGCAGCCAGGACAGCGCCTATGGCTACACCTTC. It translates to CASSQDSAYGYTF. The chain is built from TRBV28 and TRBJ1-2, with TRBD1 as a possible D gene (6 bases). The germline gives CDR1 MDHEN, CDR2 SYDVKM. The length of the CDR3 is 13 residues. V was shortened by 6 bases and J by 4 bases, with 12 bases between the two germline ends.

V gene TRBV19 combines with J gene TRBJ2-2; D is tentatively TRBD1 or TRBD2 (5 bases each). The CDR3 totals 17 residues. CDR1 is LNHDA, CDR2 SQIVND, per germline (reference sequence). Trimming took off 3 bases at V and 3 bases at J, with 17 bases between the two ends. Here the CDR3 reads CASSMGRARVHTGELFF. As DNA, the CDR3 is TGTGCCAGTAGTATGGGCAGGGCGAGGGTTCACACCGGGGAGCTGTTTTTT.